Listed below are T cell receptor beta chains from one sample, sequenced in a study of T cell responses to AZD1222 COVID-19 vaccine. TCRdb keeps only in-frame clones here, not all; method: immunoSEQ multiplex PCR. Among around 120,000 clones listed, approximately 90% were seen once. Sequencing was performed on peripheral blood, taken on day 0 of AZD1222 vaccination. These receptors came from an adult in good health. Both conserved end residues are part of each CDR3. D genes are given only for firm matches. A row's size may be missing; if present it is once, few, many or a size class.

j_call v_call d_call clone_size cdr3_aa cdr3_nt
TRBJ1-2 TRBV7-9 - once CASSLAGAQNYGYTF TGTGCCAGCAGCTTAGCGGGGGCGCAGAACTATGGCTACACCTTC
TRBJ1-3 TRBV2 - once CASSAYGNSGNTIYF TGTGCCAGCAGTGCTTACGGAAACTCTGGAAACACCATATATTTT
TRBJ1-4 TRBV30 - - CAWSRTIIGGARVGLFF TGTGCCTGGAGCAGGACGATTATTGGGGGGGCGCGTGTTGGACTGTTTTTT
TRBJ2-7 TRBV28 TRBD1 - CASSPRDSWLSSNEQYF TGTGCCAGCAGCCCCCGGGACAGTTGGTTGAGTTCGAACGAGCAGTACTTC
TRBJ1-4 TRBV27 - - CASSLRAQVNEKLFF TGTGCCAGCAGTTTAAGGGCACAGGTGAATGAAAAACTGTTTTTT
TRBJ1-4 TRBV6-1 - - CASSDPWGGATNEKLFF TGTGCCAGCAGTGATCCCTGGGGGGGTGCGACTAATGAAAAACTGTTTTTT
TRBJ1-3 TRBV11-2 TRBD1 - CASSTGQGANF TGTGCCAGCAGCACGGGACAGGGGGCTAATTTT
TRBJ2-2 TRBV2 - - CASRGFGELFF TGTGCCAGCAGAGGGTTCGGGGAGCTGTTTTTT
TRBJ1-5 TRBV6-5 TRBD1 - CASRTDRSNQPQHF TGTGCCAGCAGGACGGACAGGAGCAATCAGCCCCAGCATTTT
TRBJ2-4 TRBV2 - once CASRQTLAKNIQYF TGTGCCAGCCGGCAGACGTTGGCCAAAAACATTCAGTACTTC
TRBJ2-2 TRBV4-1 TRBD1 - CASSLGQGGTGELFF TGCGCCAGCAGCCTAGGACAGGGGGGCACCGGGGAGCTGTTTTTT
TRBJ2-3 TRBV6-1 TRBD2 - CASSERAGVTDTQYF TGTGCCAGCAGTGAAAGGGCGGGGGTCACAGATACGCAGTATTTT
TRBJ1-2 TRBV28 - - CASSSRRGAGYGYTF TGTGCCAGCAGCTCGAGAAGGGGGGCCGGCTATGGCTACACCTTC
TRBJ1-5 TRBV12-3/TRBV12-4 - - CASSLESNQPQHF TGTGCCAGCAGTTTGGAAAGCAATCAGCCCCAGCATTTT
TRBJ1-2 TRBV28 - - CASKASGRTYYGYTF TGTGCCAGCAAGGCTTCCGGCAGAACTTACTATGGCTACACCTTC
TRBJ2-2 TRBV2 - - CASSQNAGFTGELFF TGTGCCAGCAGCCAAAACGCCGGATTTACCGGGGAGCTGTTTTTT
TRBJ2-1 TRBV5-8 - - CASSLRLDEQFF TGTGCCAGCAGCCTCAGGTTAGATGAGCAGTTCTTC
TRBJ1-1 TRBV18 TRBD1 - CASSPRQGGNTEAFF TGTGCCAGCTCGCCTCGACAGGGCGGGAACACTGAAGCTTTCTTT
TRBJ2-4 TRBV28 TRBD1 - CASSRLTGGNIQYF TGTGCCAGCAGTCGCCTAACAGGGGGAAACATTCAGTACTTC
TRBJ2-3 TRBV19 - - CASSLRVSDTQYF TGTGCCAGCAGCCTCAGGGTATCGGATACGCAGTATTTT
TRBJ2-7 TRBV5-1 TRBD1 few CASSGQGGSYEQYF TGCGCCAGCAGTGGACAGGGGGGGTCCTACGAGCAGTACTTC
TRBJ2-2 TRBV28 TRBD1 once CASSTGTATGELFF TGTGCCAGCAGTACCGGGACAGCAACCGGGGAGCTGTTTTTT
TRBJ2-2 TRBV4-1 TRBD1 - CASSPQGATGELFF TGCGCCAGCAGCCCACAGGGGGCCACCGGGGAGCTGTTTTTT
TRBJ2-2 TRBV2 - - CASSQEEALNTGELFF TGTGCCAGCAGCCAAGAGGAGGCATTGAACACCGGGGAGCTGTTTTTT
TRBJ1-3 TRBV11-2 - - CASSSYLLASGNTIYF TGTGCCAGCAGCTCCTACCTACTGGCCTCTGGAAACACCATATATTTT
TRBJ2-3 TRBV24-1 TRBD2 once CATSESHSGSTDTQYF TGTGCCACCAGTGAATCACATAGCGGGAGCACAGATACGCAGTATTTT
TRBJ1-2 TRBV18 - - CASFPGSWAPSYGYTF TGTGCCAGTTTCCCGGGCAGTTGGGCTCCTAGCTATGGCTACACCTTC
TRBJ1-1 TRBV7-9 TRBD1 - CASSLAPGQSNTEAFF TGTGCCAGCAGCTTAGCGCCGGGACAGAGCAACACTGAAGCTTTCTTT
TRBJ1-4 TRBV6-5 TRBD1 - CASNRDRDEKLFF TGTGCCAGTAACCGGGACAGAGATGAAAAACTGTTTTTT
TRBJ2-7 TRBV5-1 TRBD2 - CASSGTSGSREQYF TGCGCCAGCAGCGGGACTAGCGGGTCTCGGGAGCAGTACTTC
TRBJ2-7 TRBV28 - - CASSSRQFYEQYF TGTGCCAGCAGTTCGCGACAGTTCTACGAGCAGTACTTC
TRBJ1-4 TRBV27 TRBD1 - CASSLGTATNEKLFF TGTGCCAGCAGTTTAGGGACAGCAACTAATGAAAAACTGTTTTTT
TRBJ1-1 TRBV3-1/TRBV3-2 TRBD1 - CASSQPGQGTEAFF TGTGCCAGCAGCCAGCCGGGACAGGGCACTGAAGCTTTCTTT
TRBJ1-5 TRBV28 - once CASSLWGSRNQPQHF TGTGCCAGCAGTTTATGGGGGAGTCGCAATCAGCCCCAGCATTTT
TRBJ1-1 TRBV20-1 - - CSARDGRGAFF TGCAGTGCTAGAGATGGCAGGGGCGCTTTCTTT
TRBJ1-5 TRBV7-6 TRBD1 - CASSKSPTGVDQPQHF TGTGCCAGCAGCAAATCGCCGACAGGGGTTGATCAGCCCCAGCATTTT
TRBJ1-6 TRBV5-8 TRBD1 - CASSLGTGIYNSPLHF TGTGCCAGCAGCCTCGGGACAGGGATCTATAATTCACCCCTCCACTTT
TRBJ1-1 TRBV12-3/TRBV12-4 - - CASSLGQGFEAFF TGTGCCAGCAGTTTAGGACAAGGGTTTGAAGCTTTCTTT
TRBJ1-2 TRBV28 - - CASRTSTDYGYTF TGTGCCAGCAGAACGTCGACAGACTATGGCTACACCTTC
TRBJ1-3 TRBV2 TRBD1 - CASSVGQGDGNTIYF TGTGCCAGCAGTGTGGGACAGGGGGATGGAAACACCATATATTTT
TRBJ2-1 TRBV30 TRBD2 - CASLGLAGNNEQFF TGTGCCTCCCTGGGACTAGCGGGGAACAATGAGCAGTTCTTC
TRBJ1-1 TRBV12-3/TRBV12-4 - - CASSLWGITEAFF TGTGCCAGCAGTTTATGGGGCATCACTGAAGCTTTCTTT
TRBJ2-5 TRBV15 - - CATSREETQYF TGTGCCACCAGCAGAGAAGAGACCCAGTACTTC
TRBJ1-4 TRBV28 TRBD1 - CASFDRANEKLFF TGTGCCAGCTTCGACAGGGCTAATGAAAAACTGTTTTTT
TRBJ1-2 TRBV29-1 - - CSSYSPGVYGYTF TGCAGCTCATATTCTCCAGGGGTCTATGGCTACACCTTC
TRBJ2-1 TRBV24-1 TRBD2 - CATSDFGTSSYNEQFF TGTGCCACCAGTGATTTCGGGACTAGCTCCTACAATGAGCAGTTCTTC
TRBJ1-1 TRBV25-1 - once CASSRLMNTEAFF TGTGCCAGCAGTAGGTTAATGAACACTGAAGCTTTCTTT
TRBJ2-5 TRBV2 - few CASSPTGAIRETQYF TGTGCCAGCAGTCCGACAGGAGCCATCCGTGAGACCCAGTACTTC
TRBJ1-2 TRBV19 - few CASTVGGFNYGYTF TGTGCCAGTACCGTGGGGGGCTTTAACTATGGCTACACCTTC
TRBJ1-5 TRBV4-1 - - CASSQGRVGQGHQPQHF TGCGCCAGCAGCCAAGGACGGGTCGGGCAGGGCCATCAGCCCCAGCATTTT